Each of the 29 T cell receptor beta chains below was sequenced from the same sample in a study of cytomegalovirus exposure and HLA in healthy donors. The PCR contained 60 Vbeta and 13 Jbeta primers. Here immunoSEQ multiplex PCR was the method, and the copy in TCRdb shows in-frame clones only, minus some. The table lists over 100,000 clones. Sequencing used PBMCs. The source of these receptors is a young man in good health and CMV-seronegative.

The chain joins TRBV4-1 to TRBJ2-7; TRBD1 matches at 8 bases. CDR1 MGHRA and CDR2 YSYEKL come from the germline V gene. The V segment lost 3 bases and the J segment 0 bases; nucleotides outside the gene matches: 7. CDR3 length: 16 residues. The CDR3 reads CASSQGTGFPSYEQYF. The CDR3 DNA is TGCGCCAGCAGCCAGGGGACAGGATTCCCCTCCTACGAGCAGTACTTC.

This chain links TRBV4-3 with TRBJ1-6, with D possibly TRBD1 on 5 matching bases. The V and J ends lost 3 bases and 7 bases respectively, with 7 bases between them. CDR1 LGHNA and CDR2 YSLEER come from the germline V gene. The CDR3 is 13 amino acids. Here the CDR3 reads CASSQRDNSPLHF. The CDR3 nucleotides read TGCGCCAGCAGCCAGCGGGACAATTCACCCCTCCACTTT.

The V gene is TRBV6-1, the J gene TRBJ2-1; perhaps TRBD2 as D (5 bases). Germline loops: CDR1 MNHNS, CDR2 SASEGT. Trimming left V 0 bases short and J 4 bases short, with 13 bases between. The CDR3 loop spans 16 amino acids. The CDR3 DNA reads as TGTGCCAGCAGTGAAGCGGGAGCACGGCCGTACAATGAGCAGTTCTTC. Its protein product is CASSEAGARPYNEQFF.

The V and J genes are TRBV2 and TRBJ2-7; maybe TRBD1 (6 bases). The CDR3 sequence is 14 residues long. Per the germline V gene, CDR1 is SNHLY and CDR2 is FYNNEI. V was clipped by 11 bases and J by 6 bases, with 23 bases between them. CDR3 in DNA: TGTGCCTCCACCACAGGGATCTTCTCAGGCGAGCAGTACTTC. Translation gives CASTTGIFSGEQYF.

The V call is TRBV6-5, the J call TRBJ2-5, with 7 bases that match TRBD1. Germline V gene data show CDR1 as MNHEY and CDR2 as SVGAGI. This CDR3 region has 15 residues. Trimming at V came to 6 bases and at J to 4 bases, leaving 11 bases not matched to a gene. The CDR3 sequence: CASSLQGRTGETQYF. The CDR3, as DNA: TGTGCCAGCAGCCTACAGGGGCGTACAGGAGAGACCCAGTACTTC.

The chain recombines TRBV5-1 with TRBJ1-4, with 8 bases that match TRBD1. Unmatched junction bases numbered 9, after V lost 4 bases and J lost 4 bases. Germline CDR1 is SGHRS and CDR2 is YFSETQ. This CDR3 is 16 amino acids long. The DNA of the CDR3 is TGCGCCAGCAGCCTAGGACAGGGTGGGAGTAATGAAAAACTGTTTTTT. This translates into CASSLGQGGSNEKLFF.

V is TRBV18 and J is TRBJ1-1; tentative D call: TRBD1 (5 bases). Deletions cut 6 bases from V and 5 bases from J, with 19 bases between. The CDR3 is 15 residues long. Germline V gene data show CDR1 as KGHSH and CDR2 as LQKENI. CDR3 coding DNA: TGTGCCAGCTCCCCGGAGAAAATGCGGGGGACTGAAGCTTTCTTT. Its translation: CASSPEKMRGTEAFF.

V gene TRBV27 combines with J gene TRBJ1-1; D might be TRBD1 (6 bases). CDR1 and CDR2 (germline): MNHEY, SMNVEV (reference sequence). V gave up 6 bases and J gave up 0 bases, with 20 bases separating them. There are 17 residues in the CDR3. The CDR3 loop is CASRTLRGFEMNTEAFF. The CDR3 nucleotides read TGTGCCAGCAGAACCTTAAGGGGGTTCGAAATGAACACTGAAGCTTTCTTT.

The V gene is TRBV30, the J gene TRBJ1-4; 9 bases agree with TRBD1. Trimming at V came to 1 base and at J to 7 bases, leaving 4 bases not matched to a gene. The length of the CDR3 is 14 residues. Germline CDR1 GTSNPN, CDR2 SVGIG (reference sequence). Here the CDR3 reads CAWSDGTGSEKLFF. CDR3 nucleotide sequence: TGTGCCTGGAGTGACGGGACAGGGAGTGAAAAACTGTTTTTT.

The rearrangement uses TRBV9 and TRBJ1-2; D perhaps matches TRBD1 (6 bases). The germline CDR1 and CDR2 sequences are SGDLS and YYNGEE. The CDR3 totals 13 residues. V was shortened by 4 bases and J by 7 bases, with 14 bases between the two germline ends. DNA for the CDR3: TGTGCCAGCAGCAGAGGGGGGGTGGGTGGCTACACCTTC. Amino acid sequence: CASSRGGVGGYTF.

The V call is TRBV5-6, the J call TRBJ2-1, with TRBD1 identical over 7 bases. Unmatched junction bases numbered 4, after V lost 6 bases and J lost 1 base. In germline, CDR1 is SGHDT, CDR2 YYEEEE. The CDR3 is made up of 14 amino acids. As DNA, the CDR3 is TGTGCCAGCACCTGGACAGGATCCTACAATGAGCAGTTCTTC. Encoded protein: CASTWTGSYNEQFF.

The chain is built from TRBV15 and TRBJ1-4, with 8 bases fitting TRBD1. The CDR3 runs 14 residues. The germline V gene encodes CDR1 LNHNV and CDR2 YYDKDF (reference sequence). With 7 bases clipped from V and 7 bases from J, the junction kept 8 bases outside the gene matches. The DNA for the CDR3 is TGTGCCACCATCAAGACCGGGACAGGTGAAAAACTGTTTTTT. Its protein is CATIKTGTGEKLFF.

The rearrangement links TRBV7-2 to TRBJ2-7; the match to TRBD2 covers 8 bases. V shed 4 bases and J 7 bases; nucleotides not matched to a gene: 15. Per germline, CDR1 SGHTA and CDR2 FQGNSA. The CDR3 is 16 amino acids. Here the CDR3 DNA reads TGTGCCAGCAGCTCCCGGGGCGTCGGGGGGGCGAATGAGCAGTACTTC. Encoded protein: CASSSRGVGGANEQYF.

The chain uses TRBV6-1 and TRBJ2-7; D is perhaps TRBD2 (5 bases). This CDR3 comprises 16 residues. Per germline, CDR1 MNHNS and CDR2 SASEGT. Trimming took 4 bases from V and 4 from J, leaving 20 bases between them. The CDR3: CASSAQGRREGYEQYF. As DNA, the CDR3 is TGTGCCAGCAGTGCCCAAGGCCGACGCGAGGGTTACGAGCAGTACTTC.

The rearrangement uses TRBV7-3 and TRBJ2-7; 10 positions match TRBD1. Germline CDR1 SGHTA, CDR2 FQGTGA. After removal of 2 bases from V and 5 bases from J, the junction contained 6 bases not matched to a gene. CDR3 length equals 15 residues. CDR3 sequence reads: CASSLVGTGAHEQYF. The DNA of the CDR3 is TGTGCCAGCAGCTTAGTTGGGACAGGGGCTCACGAGCAGTACTTC.

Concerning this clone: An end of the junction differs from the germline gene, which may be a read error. CDR3 in DNA: TGTGCCAGCAGCGAAGCAGGGGTAACCAACTATGGCTACACCTTC. Translation gives CASSEAGVTNYGYTF. This chain connects TRBV6-1 to TRBJ1-2; tentative D call: TRBD1 (6 bases). Germline CDR1 is MNHNS and CDR2 is SASEGT. CDR3 length equals 15 residues.

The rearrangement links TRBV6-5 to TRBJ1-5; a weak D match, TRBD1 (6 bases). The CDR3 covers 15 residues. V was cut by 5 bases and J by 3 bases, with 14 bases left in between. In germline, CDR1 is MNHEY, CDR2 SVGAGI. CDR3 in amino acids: CASSQGQGPNQPQHF. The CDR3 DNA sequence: TGTGCCAGCAGTCAGGGGCAGGGCCCCAATCAGCCCCAGCATTTT.

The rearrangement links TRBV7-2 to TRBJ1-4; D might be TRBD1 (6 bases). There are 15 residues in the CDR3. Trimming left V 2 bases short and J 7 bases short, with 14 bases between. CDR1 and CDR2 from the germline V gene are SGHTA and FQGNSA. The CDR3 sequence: CASSLRGRGAEKLFF. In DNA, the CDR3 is TGTGCCAGCAGCTTACGGGGGCGGGGGGCTGAAAAACTGTTTTTT.

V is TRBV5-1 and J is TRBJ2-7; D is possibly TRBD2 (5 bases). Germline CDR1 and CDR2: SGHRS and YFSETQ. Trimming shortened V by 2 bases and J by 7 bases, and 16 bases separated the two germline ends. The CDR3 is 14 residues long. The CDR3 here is CASSLPDGDREQYF. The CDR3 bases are TGCGCCAGCAGCTTACCTGACGGGGATAGGGAGCAGTACTTC.

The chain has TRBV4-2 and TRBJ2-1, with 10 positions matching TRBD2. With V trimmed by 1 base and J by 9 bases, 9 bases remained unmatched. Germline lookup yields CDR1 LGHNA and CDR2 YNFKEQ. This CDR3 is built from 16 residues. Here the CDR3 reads CASSQAPSGGSVEQFF. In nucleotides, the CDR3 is TGTGCCAGCAGCCAAGCTCCTAGCGGGGGTTCCGTTGAGCAGTTCTTC.

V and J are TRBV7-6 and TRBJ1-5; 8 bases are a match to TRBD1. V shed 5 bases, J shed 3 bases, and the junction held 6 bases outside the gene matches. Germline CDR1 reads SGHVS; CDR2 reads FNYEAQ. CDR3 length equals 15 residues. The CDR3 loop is CASSRDRGLNQPQHF. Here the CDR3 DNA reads TGTGCCAGCAGCCGCGACAGGGGTCTCAATCAGCCCCAGCATTTT.

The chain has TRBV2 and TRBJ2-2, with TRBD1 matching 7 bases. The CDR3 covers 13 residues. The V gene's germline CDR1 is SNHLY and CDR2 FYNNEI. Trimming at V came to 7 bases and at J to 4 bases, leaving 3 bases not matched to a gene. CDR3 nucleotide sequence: TGTGCCAGCAATGGACAGGTCACCGGGGAGCTGTTTTTT. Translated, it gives CASNGQVTGELFF.

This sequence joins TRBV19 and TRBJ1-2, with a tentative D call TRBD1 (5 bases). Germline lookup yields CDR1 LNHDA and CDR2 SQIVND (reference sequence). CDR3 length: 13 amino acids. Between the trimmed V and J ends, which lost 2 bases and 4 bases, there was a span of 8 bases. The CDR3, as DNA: TGTGCCAGTAGTATACCCGACAGCTATGGCTACACCTTC. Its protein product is CASSIPDSYGYTF.

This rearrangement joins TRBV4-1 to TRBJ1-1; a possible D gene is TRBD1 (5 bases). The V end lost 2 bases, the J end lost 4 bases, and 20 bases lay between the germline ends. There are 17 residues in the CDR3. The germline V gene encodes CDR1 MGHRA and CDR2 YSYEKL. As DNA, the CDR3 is TGCGCCAGCAGCCAAATCGCGGGGCCCCTAAGTGGCACTGAAGCTTTCTTT. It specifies CASSQIAGPLSGTEAFF.

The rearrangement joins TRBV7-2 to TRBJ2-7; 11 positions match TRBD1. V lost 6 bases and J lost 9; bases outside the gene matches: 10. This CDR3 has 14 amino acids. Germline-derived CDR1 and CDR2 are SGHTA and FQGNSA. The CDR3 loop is CASSFLRTGGGQYF. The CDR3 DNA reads TGTGCCAGCAGTTTTCTGCGGACAGGGGGCGGGCAGTACTTC.

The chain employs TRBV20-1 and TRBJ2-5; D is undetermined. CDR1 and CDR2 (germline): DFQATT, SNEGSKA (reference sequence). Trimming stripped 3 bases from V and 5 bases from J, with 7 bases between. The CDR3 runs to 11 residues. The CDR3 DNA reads TGCAGTGCTAGCTACTTGGAGACCCAGTACTTC. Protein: CSASYLETQYF.

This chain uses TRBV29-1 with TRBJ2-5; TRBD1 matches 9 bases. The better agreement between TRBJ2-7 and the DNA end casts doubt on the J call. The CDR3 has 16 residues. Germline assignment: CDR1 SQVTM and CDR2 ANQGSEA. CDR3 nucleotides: TGCAGCGTTGTACAGAATGGACAGGGGCTGTCCTACGAGCAGTACTTC. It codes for CSVVQNGQGLSYEQYF.

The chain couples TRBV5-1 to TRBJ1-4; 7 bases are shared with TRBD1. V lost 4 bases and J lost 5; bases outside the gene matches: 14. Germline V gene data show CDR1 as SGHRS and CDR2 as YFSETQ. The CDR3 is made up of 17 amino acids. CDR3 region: CASSLGTAPTANEKLFF. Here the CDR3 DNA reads TGCGCCAGCAGCCTAGGGACAGCTCCCACAGCGAATGAAAAACTGTTTTTT.

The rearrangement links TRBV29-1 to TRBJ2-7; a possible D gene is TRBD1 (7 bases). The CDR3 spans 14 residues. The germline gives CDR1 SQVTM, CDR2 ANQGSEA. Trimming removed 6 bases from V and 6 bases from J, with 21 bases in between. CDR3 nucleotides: TGCAGCGTCCGGAGGGGGCAGGGGAAAGTCGAGCAGTACTTC. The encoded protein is CSVRRGQGKVEQYF.